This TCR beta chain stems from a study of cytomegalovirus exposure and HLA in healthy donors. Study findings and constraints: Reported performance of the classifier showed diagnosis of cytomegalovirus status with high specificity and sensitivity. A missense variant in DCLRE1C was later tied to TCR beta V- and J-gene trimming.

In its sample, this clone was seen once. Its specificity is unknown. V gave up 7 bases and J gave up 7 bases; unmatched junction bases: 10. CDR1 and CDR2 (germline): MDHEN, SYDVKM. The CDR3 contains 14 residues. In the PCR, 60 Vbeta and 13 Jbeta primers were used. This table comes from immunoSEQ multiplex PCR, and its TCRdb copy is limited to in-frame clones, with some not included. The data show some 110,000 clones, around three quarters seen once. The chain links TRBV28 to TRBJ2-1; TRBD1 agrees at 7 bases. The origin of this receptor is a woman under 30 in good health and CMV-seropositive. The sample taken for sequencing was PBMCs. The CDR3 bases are TGTGCCAGCACTTTCCCGGGACAGACGAATGAGCAGTTCTTC. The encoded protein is CASTFPGQTNEQFF. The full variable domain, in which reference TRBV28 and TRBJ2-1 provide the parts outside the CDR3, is DVKVTQSSRYLVKRTGEKVFLECVQDMDHENMFWYRQDPGLGLRLIYFSYDVKMKEKGDIPEGYSVSREKKERFSLILESASTNQTSMYLCASTFPGQTNEQFFGPGTRLTVL.